These 3 T cell receptor beta chains were all obtained from the same sample, sequenced in a study of blood T cell repertoires in COVID-19. The data were produced by immunoSEQ multiplex PCR, yet TCRdb's version contains in-frame clones alone and is incomplete. The sample holds 15,000 to 18,000 clones, 86% seen once. Source material: peripheral blood. These receptors were collected from a man in his 60s with acute or convalescent COVID-19.

The V and J genes are TRBV27 and TRBJ1-1; the match to TRBD1 covers 11 bases. This CDR3 contains 18 residues. The V gene's germline CDR1 is MNHEY and CDR2 SMNVEV (reference sequence). With V trimmed by 7 bases and J by 1 base, 14 bases remained unmatched. CDR3 in DNA: TGTGCCAGCACCCGGGCCGGGACAGGGGGTCCCCAGAACACTGAAGCTTTCTTT. It translates to CASTRAGTGGPQNTEAFF.

The V call is TRBV5-1, the J call TRBJ2-3, with a weak D call TRBD2 (7 bases). CDR3 size: 14 residues. CDR1 and CDR2 (germline): SGHRS, YFSETQ. V lost 5 bases, J lost 2 bases, and 12 bases lay in between. The CDR3 loop reads CASSGGGATDTQYF. The CDR3 bases are TGCGCCAGCAGTGGGGGGGGCGCCACAGATACGCAGTATTTT.

The J gene is TRBJ1-5, the V gene TRBV29-1; 7 bases map to TRBD1. Germline V gene data show CDR1 as SQVTM and CDR2 as ANQGSEA. This CDR3 spans 13 amino acids. V dropped 4 bases and J dropped 4; count of bases not matched to a gene: 4. The CDR3 coding sequence is TGCAGCGTTGCCGGACAGGATAATCAGCCCCAGCATTTT. As protein: CSVAGQDNQPQHF.